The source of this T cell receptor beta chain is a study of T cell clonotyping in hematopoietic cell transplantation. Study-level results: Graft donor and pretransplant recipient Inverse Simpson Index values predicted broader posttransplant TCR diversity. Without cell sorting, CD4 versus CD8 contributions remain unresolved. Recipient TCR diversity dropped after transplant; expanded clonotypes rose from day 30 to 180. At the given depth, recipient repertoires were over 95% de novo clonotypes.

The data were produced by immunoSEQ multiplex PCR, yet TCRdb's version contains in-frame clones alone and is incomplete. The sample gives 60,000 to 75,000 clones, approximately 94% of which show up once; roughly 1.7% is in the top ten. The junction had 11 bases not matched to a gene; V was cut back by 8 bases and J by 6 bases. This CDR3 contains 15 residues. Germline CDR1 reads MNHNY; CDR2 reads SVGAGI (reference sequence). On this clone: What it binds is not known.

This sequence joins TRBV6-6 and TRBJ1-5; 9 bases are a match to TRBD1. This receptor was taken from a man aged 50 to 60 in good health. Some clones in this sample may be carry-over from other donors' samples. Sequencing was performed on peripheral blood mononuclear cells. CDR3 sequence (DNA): TGTGCCAGCCACTCCTCGGACAGGGGTACTCAGCCCCAGCATTTT. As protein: CASHSSDRGTQPQHF.